What follows are 8 T cell receptor beta chains derived from one specimen sequenced in a study of OX40 agonist ivuxolimab in advanced cancers. Profiled with immunoSEQ multiplex PCR; TCRdb holds only in-frame clones, not every one. The sample shows about 63,000 clones, over 80% of them seen only once. The sequences come from CD4+ or CD8+ T cells sorted from blood, collected in a trial of the OX40 agonist ivuxolimab. The receptors shown here come from an adult with an advanced solid tumor such as melanoma, head and neck, liver or kidney cancer.

CDR3 in DNA: TGTGCCAGCAGCCAAGGAGGTTGGCTCAGCACTCTCCACAGCCCACAAGAGACCCAGTACTTC. Its translation is CASSQGGWLSTLHSPQETQYF. The chain has TRBV14 and TRBJ2-5; D not resolved. The CDR3 is 21 amino acids. The germline V and J ends were trimmed by 1 base and 2 bases, with 29 bases remaining between them. The V gene's germline CDR1 is SGHDN and CDR2 FVKESK.

The chain links TRBV16 to TRBJ2-7, with D possibly being TRBD2 (6 bases). V was shortened by 4 bases and J by 7 bases, with 11 bases between the two germline ends. The CDR3 has 12 residues. Germline-derived CDR1 and CDR2 are KGHSY and FQNENV. The CDR3 nucleotides are TGTGCCAGCAGCCGCGGGACGGGGGAGCAGTACTTC. Amino acid sequence: CASSRGTGEQYF.

The V call is TRBV9, the J call TRBJ2-3; TRBD1 matches at 7 bases. The CDR3 loop spans 14 amino acids. The germline V gene encodes CDR1 SGDLS and CDR2 YYNGEE. Unmatched junction bases numbered 2, after V lost 3 bases and J lost 1 base. CDR3 bases: TGTGCCAGCAGCGGGGACAGACGCACAGATACGCAGTATTTT. This gives the protein CASSGDRRTDTQYF.

The chain joins TRBV28 to TRBJ2-7; 8 nucleotides agree with TRBD1. CDR3 length equals 15 residues. Germline CDR1 reads MDHEN; CDR2 reads SYDVKM. Unmatched junction bases numbered 12, after V lost 5 bases and J lost 6 bases. CDR3 in DNA: TGTGCCAGCAGTGTGAAACCGGGACAGGTCGGCGAGCAGTACTTC. Translation: CASSVKPGQVGEQYF. Filled out from reference TRBV28 and TRBJ2-7, the complete variable domain reads DVKVTQSSRYLVKRTGEKVFLECVQDMDHENMFWYRQDPGLGLRLIYFSYDVKMKEKGDIPEGYSVSREKKERFSLILESASTNQTSMYLCASSVKPGQVGEQYFGPGTRLTVT.

The V call is TRBV4-1, the J call TRBJ1-3, with a tentative D call TRBD1 (5 bases). CDR1 is MGHRA and CDR2 is YSYEKL in the germline V gene. The V end lost 1 base, the J end lost 0 bases, and 10 bases lay between the germline ends. This CDR3 is 16 amino acids long. The DNA for the CDR3 is TGCGCCAGCAGCCAAGTTTGGGGGGTCTCTGGAAACACCATATATTTT. Amino acid sequence: CASSQVWGVSGNTIYF.

The chain joins TRBV28 to TRBJ2-1, with D unclear. Trimming removed 2 bases from V and 0 bases from J, with 11 bases in between. CDR3 size: 16 residues. CDR1 is MDHEN and CDR2 is SYDVKM in the germline V gene. The CDR3 nucleotides read TGTGCCAGCAGTTTAGGGCTAGTCGGCTCCTACAATGAGCAGTTCTTC. Protein sequence: CASSLGLVGSYNEQFF.

Only one count was recorded for this clone. J is TRBJ2-7 and V is TRBV28, with D unclear. Looked up from germline, CDR1 is MDHEN and CDR2 is SYDVKM. Trimming removed 3 bases at V and 2 bases at J, with 17 bases between. This CDR3 is built from 16 residues. CDR3 bases: TGTGCCAGCAGTTTCCCTCGGTCGGTCCAAACCTACGAGCAGTACTTC. This translates into CASSFPRSVQTYEQYF.

The chain links TRBV27 to TRBJ2-4; D is uncertain. CDR1 and CDR2 from the germline V gene are MNHEY and SMNVEV (reference sequence). Trimming stripped 8 bases from V and 7 bases from J, with 18 bases between. CDR3 length: 14 residues. The chain's CDR3 is CASSLERNGNIQYF. The CDR3 DNA is TGTGCCAGCTCCCTTGAGAGGAATGGGAACATTCAGTACTTC.